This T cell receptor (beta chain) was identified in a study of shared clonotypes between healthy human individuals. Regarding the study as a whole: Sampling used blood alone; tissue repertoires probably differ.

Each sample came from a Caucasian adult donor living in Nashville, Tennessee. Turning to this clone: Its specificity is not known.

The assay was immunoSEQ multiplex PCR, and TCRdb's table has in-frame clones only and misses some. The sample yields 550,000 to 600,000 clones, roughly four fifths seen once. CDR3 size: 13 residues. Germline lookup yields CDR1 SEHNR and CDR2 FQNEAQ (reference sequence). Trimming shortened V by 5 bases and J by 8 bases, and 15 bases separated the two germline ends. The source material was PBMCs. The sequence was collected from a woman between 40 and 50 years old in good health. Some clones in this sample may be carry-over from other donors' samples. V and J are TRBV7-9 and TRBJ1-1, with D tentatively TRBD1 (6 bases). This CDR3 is CASSILRGGEAFF. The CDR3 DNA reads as TGTGCCAGCAGCATTCTCAGGGGCGGAGAAGCTTTCTTT.